This T cell receptor beta chain stems from a study of shared clonotypes between healthy human individuals. Using immunoSEQ multiplex PCR, the repertoire was profiled, and TCRdb retains in-frame clones only, with some absent. The sample includes some 660,000 clones, 60% to 75% of them seen just once. This CDR3 has 12 amino acids. The germline V gene encodes CDR1 SNHLY and CDR2 FYNNEI. V lost 5 bases to trimming and J lost 3 bases, with 7 bases between them. Sequenced input: memory CD4+ T cells sorted from blood. Subset defined: CD45RA-negative fraction. This rearrangement joins TRBV2 to TRBJ2-5, with D maybe TRBD1 (6 bases). The receptor was derived from a woman in her 30s in good health. Here the CDR3 reads CASSRTEETQYF. The CDR3 DNA is TGTGCCAGCAGTAGGACAGAAGAGACCCAGTACTTC.